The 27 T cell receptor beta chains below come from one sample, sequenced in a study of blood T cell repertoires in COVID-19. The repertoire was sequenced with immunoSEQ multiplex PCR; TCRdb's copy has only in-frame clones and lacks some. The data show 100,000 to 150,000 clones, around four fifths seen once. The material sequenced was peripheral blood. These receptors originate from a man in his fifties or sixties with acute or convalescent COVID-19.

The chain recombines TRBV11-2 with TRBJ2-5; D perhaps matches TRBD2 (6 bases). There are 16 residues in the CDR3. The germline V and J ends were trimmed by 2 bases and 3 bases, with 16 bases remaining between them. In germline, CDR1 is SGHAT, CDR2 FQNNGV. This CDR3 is CASSLRSGTGEETQYF. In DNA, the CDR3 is TGTGCCAGCAGCTTAAGATCGGGGACTGGAGAAGAGACCCAGTACTTC.

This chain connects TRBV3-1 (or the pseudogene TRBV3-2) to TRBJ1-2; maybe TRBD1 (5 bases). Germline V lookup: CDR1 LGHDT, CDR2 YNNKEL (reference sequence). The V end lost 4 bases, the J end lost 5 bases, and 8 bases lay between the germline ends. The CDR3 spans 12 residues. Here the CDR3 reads CASSLRGYGYTF. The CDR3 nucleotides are TGTGCCAGCAGCCTACGGGGGTATGGCTACACCTTC.

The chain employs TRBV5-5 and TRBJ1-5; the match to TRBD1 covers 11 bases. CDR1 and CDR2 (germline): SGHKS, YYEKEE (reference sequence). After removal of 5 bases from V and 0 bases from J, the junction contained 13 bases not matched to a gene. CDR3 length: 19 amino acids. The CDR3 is CASRYLSGQGGSSNQPQHF. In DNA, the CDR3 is TGTGCCAGCAGATACCTCTCGGGACAGGGGGGAAGTAGCAATCAGCCCCAGCATTTT.

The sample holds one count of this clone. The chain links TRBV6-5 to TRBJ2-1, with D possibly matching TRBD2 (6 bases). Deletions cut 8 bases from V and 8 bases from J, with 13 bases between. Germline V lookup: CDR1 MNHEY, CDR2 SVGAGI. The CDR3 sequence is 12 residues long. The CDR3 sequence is CASFGGPDEQFF. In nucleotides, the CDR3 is TGTGCCAGCTTTGGAGGGCCCGATGAGCAGTTCTTC.

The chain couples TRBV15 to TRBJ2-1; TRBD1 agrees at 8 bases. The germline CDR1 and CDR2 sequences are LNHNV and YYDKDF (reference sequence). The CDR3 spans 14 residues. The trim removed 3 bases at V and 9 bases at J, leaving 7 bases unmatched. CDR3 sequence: CATSRSRDRSEQFF. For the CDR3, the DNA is TGTGCCACCAGCAGGTCCCGGGACAGGAGTGAGCAGTTCTTC.

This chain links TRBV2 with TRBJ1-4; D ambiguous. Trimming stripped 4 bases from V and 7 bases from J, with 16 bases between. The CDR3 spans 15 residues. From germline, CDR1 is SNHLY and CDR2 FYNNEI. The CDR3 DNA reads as TGTGCCAGCAGTGCTAAAGGGCTAGAGGGTGAAAAACTGTTTTTT. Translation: CASSAKGLEGEKLFF.

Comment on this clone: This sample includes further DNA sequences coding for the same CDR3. CDR3 in amino acids: CSVGADSGNTIYF. DNA for the CDR3: TGCAGCGTTGGCGCCGACTCTGGAAACACCATATATTTT. The V gene is TRBV29-1, the J gene TRBJ1-3; D gene unclear. Germline CDR1 SQVTM, CDR2 ANQGSEA. The CDR3 loop spans 13 amino acids. V lost 4 bases to trimming and J lost 0 bases, with 7 bases between them.

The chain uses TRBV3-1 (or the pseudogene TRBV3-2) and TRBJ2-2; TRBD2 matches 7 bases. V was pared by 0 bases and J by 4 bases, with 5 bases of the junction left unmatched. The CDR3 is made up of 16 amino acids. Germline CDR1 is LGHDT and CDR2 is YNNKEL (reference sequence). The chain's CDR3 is CASSQDERGVTGELFF. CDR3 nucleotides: TGTGCCAGCAGCCAAGACGAGCGGGGTGTCACCGGGGAGCTGTTTTTT.

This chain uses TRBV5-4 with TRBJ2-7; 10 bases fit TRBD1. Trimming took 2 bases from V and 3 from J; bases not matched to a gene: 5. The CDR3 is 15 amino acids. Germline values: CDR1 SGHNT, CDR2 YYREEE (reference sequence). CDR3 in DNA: TGTGCCAGCAGCTTCGGGACAGGGGAAAACTACGAGCAGTACTTC. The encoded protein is CASSFGTGENYEQYF.

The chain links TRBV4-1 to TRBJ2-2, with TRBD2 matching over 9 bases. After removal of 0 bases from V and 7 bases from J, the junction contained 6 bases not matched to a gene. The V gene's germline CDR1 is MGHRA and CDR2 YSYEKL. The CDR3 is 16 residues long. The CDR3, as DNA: TGCGCCAGCAGCCAAGATGGCGGGAGGGCTGGCGGGGAGCTGTTTTTT. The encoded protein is CASSQDGGRAGGELFF.

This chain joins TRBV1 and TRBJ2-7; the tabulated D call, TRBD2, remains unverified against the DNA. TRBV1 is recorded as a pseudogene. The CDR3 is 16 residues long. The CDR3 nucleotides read TGCACCAGCAGCCATATTTCTCGGGACTACCCCTACGAGCAGTACTTC. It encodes CTSSHISRDYPYEQYF.

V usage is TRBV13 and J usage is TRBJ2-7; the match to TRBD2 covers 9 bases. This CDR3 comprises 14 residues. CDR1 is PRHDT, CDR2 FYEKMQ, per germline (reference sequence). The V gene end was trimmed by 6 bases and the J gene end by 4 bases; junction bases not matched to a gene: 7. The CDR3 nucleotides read TGTGCCAGCAGAAGAGGGGGACTAGCTTACGAGCAGTACTTC. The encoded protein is CASRRGGLAYEQYF.

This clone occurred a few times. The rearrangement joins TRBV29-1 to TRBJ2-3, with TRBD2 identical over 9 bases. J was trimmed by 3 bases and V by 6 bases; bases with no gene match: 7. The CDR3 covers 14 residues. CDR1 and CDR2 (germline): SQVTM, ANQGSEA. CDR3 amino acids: CSVVAGAWTDTQYF. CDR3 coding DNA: TGCAGCGTGGTAGCGGGAGCTTGGACAGATACGCAGTATTTT.

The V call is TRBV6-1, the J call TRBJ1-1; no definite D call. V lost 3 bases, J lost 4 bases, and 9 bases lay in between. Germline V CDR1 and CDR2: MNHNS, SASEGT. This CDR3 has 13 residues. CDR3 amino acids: CASSDRTITEAFF. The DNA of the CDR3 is TGTGCCAGCAGTGATAGGACTATCACTGAAGCTTTCTTT.

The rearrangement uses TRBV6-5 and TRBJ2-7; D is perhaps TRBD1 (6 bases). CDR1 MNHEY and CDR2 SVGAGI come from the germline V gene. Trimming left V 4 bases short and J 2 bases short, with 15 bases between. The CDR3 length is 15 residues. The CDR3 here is CASSSLGGGAYEQYF. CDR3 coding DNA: TGTGCCAGCAGTTCCCTGGGTGGGGGCGCCTACGAGCAGTACTTC.

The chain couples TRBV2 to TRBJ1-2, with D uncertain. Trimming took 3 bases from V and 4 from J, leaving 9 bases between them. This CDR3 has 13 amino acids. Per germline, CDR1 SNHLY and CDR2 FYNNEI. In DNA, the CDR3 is TGTGCCAGCAGTGATCAGAGACTCTATGGCTACACCTTC. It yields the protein CASSDQRLYGYTF.

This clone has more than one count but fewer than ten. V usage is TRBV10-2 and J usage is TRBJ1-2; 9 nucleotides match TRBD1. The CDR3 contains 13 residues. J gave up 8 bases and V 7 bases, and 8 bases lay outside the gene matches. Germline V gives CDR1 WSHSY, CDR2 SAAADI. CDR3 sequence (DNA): TGCGCCAGCACCCTACAGGGGGCGGGCGGCTACACCTTC. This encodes CASTLQGAGGYTF.

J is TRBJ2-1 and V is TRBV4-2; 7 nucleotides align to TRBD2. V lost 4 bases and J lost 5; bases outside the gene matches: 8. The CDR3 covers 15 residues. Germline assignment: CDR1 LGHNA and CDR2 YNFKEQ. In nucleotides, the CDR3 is TGTGCCAGCAGCCGGGAGGTGGGGGGGAACAATGAGCAGTTCTTC. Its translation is CASSREVGGNNEQFF.

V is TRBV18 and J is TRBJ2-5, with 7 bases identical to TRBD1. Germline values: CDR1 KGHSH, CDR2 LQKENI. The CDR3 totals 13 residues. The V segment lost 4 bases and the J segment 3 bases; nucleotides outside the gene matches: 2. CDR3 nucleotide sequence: TGTGCCAGCTCACTTGGGACAGAAGAGACCCAGTACTTC. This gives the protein CASSLGTEETQYF.

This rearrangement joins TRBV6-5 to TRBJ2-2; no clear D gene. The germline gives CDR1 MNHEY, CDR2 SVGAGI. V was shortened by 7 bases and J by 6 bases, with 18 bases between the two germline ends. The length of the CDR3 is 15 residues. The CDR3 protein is CASTTGRRRSGELFF. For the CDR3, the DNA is TGTGCCAGCACAACGGGTAGGCGGCGATCCGGGGAGCTGTTTTTT.

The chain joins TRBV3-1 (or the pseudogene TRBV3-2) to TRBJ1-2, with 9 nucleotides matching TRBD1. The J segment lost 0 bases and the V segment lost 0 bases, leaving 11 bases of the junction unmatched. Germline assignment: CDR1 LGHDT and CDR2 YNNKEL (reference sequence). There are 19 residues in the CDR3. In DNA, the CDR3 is TGTGCCAGCAGCCAAGATCGACCGGGACAGGGCGCAGCTAACTATGGCTACACCTTC. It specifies CASSQDRPGQGAANYGYTF.

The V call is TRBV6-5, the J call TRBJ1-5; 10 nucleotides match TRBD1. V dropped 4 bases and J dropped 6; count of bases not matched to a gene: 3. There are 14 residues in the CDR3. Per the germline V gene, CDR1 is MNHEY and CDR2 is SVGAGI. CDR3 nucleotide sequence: TGTGCCAGCAGTTCCGGGACAGGGGTTCAGCCCCAGCATTTT. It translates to CASSSGTGVQPQHF.

The CDR3 region is CASSEVVGGVSEQYF. CDR3 nucleotide sequence: TGTGCCAGCAGTGAAGTTGTCGGAGGGGTGTCCGAGCAGTACTTC. The rearrangement uses TRBV6-1 and TRBJ2-7; maybe TRBD2 (6 bases). V was pared by 1 base and J by 6 bases, with 16 bases between. This CDR3 region has 15 residues. Per germline, CDR1 MNHNS and CDR2 SASEGT.

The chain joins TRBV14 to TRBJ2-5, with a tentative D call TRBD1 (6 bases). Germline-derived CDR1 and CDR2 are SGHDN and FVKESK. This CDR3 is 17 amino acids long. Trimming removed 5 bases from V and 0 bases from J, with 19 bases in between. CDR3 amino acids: CASSRRIRGLYQETQYF. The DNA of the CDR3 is TGTGCCAGCAGCAGACGAATCAGGGGCTTATACCAAGAGACCCAGTACTTC. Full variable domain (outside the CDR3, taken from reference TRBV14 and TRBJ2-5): EAGVTQFPSHSVIEKGQTVTLRCDPISGHDNLYWYRRVMGKEIKFLLHFVKESKQDESGMPNNRFLAERTGGTYSTLKVQPAELEDSGVYFCASSRRIRGLYQETQYFGPGTRLLVL.

CDR3 DNA: TGTGCCAGCAGCATCGACAGTTCGACCTACGAGCAGTACTTC. Amino acids: CASSIDSSTYEQYF. This chain links TRBV7-3 with TRBJ2-7, with a possible D match to TRBD1 (5 bases). Germline V gives CDR1 SGHTA, CDR2 FQGTGA. The CDR3 length is 14 residues. The germline V and J ends were trimmed by 5 bases and 2 bases, with 13 bases remaining between them.

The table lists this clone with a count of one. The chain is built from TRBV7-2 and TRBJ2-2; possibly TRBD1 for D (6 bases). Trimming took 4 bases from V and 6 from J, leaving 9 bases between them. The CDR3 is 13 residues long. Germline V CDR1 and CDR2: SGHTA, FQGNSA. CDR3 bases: TGTGCCAGCAGCTCCAGGGGAGCCGGGGAGCTGTTTTTT. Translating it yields CASSSRGAGELFF. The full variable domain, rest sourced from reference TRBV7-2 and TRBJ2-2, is GAGVSQSPSNKVTEKGKDVELRCDPISGHTALYWYRQSLGQGLEFLIYFQGNSAPDKSGLPSDRFSAERTGGSVSTLTIQRTQQEDSAVYLCASSSRGAGELFFGEGSRLTVL.

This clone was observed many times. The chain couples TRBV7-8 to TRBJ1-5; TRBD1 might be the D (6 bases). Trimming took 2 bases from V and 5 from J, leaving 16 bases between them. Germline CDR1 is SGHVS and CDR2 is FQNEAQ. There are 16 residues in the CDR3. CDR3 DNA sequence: TGTGCCAGCAGCTTAATGCAAGGGGGTTCGGATCAGCCCCAGCATTTT. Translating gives CASSLMQGGSDQPQHF. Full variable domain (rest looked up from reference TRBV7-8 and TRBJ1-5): GAGVSQSPRYKVAKRGQDVALRCDPISGHVSLFWYQQALGQGPEFLTYFQNEAQLDKSGLPSDRFFAERPEGSVSTLKIQRTQQEDSAVYLCASSLMQGGSDQPQHFGDGTRLSIL.